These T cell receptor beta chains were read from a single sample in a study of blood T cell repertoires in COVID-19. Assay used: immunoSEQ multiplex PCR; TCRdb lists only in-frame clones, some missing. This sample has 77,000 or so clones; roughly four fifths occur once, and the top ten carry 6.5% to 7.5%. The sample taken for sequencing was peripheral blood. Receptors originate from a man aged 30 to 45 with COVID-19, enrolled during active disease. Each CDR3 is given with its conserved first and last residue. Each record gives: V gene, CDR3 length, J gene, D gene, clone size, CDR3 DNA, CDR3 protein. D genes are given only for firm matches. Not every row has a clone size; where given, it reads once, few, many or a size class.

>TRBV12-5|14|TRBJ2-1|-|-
TGTGCTAGCCTTAGCAGCAACCGGGACAATGAGCAGTTCTTC
CASLSSNRDNEQFF
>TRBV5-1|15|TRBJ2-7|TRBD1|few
TGCGCCAGCAGCACCGAGACAGGGGGCGCGCACGAGCAGTACTTC
CASSTETGGAHEQYF
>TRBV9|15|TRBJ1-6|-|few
TGTGCCAGCAGCGTCGTTCCCGTAATAGATTCACCCCTCCACTTT
CASSVVPVIDSPLHF
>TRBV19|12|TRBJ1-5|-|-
TGTGCCAGTAGTGAGGCGAATCAGCCCCAGCATTTT
CASSEANQPQHF
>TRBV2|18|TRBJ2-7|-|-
TGTGCCAGCAGTGAATCCCCCCCACACACACTAGGATCCTACGAGCAGTACTTC
CASSESPPHTLGSYEQYF
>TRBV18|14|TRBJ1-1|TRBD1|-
TGTGCCAGCTCACAGGAGACAGGGACCACTGAAGCTTTCTTT
CASSQETGTTEAFF
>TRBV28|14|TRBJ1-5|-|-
TGTGCCAGCACACTTGGGGGCAGTAATCAGCCCCAGCATTTT
CASTLGGSNQPQHF
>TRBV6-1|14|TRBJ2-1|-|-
TGTGCCAGCAGTGATAGAGGGGGTAGATATGAGCAGTTCTTC
CASSDRGGRYEQFF
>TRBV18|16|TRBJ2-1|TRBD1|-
TGTGCCAGCTCACCCCCCTCAGGGGGAGTGGGCAATGAGCAGTTCTTC
CASSPPSGGVGNEQFF
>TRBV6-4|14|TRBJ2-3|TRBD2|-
TGTGCCAGCAGTGACTCGACTAGCCCAGATACGCAGTATTTT
CASSDSTSPDTQYF
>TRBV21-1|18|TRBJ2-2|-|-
TGTGCCAGCAGCAAAGAAATTTTATCGGGGGTCGACACCGGGGAGCTGTTTTTT
CASSKEILSGVDTGELFF
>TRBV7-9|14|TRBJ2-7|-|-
TGTGCCAGCAGCTTAGAACAGGGCACACGGGAGCAGTACTTC
CASSLEQGTREQYF
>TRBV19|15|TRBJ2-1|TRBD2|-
TGTGCCAGTAGTGCAGGGACTAGCGGGAACAATGAGCAGTTCTTC
CASSAGTSGNNEQFF
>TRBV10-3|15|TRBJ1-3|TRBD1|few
TGTGCCATCAGTGATCGACAGGGAATAAGAAACACCATATATTTT
CAISDRQGIRNTIYF
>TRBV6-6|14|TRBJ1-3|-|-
TGTGCCAGCTTCACAGGGTCTTCTGGAAACACCATATATTTT
CASFTGSSGNTIYF
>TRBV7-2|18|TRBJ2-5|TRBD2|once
TGTGCCAGCAGCTGGGGGGAAGGACTAGCGGACCGTAAAGAGACCCAGTACTTC
CASSWGEGLADRKETQYF
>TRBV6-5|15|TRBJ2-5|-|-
TGTGCCAGCAGCGTCCCCAGCTTCGGGGGAGAGACCCAGTACTTC
CASSVPSFGGETQYF
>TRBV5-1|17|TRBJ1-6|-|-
TGCGCCAGCAGCTTGGGATACCCGGGGTCCTATAATTCACCCCTCCACTTT
CASSLGYPGSYNSPLHF
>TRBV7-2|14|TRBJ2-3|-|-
TGTGCCAGCAGCTTAGACGGGAGCCCAGATACGCAGTATTTT
CASSLDGSPDTQYF
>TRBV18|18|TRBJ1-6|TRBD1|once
TGTGCCAGCTCACCTCCCCCGGGACAGGGTTTTTACAAAACCCCCCTCCACTTT
CASSPPPGQGFYKTPLHF
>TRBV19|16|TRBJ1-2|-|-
TGTGCCAGTAGTATAGATCTATACGACAGGCGCTATGGCTACACCTTC
CASSIDLYDRRYGYTF
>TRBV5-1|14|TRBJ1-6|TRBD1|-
TGCGCCAGCAGAGGGACAGGGGATAATTCACCCCTCCACTTT
CASRGTGDNSPLHF
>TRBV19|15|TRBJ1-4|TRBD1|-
TGTGCCAGTAGTAGAGGGACAGCCGGGAATGAAAAACTGTTTTTT
CASSRGTAGNEKLFF
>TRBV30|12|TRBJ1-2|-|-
TGTGCCTGGACGCCAGGGTACTATGGCTACACCTTC
CAWTPGYYGYTF
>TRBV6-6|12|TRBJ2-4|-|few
TGTGCCACCGCGGCAGCCAAAAACATTCAGTACTTC
CATAAAKNIQYF
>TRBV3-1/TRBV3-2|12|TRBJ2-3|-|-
TGTGCCAGCAGCCAAGAAAGGGGTACGCAGTATTTT
CASSQERGTQYF
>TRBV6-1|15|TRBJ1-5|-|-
TGTGCCAGCAGTGAAGGGGGGGACGGCTATCAGCCCCAGCATTTT
CASSEGGDGYQPQHF
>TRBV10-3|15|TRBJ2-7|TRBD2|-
TGTGCCATCGGCCCGCAGGAAGCGGGGAACTACGAGCAGTACTTC
CAIGPQEAGNYEQYF
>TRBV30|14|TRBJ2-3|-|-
TGTGCCTGGAGTGTATGGGGCTCCACAGATACGCAGTATTTT
CAWSVWGSTDTQYF
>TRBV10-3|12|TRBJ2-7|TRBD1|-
TGTGCCATCAGTCCCACAGGGGACGAGCAGTACTTC
CAISPTGDEQYF
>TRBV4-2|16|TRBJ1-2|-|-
TGTGCCAGCAGCCTATCCGGGGGGCAAGTCAACTATGGCTACACCTTC
CASSLSGGQVNYGYTF
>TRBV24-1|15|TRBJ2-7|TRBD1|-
TGTGCCACCAGTGAAGGGACAGGAACCCCCTACGAGCAGTACTTC
CATSEGTGTPYEQYF
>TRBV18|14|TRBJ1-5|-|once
TGTGCCAGCTCACTGGGAGGGGGAAATCAGCCCCAGCATTTT
CASSLGGGNQPQHF
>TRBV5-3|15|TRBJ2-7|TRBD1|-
TGTGCCAGAAGAACCGGGGACAGGGCTAACTACGAGCAGTACTTC
CARRTGDRANYEQYF
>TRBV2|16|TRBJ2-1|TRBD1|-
TGTGCCAGCAGTGTGGGACAGTTCCAGTCCTACAATGAGCAGTTCTTC
CASSVGQFQSYNEQFF
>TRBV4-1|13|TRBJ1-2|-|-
TGCGCCAGCAGCCAAGATCCGGGAGGTGGCTACACCTTC
CASSQDPGGGYTF
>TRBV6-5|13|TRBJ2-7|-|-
TGTGCCAGCAGTCCCAGTTCGCCCTACGAGCAGTACTTC
CASSPSSPYEQYF
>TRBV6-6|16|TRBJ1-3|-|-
TGTGCCAGCAGTCCCGCCCCCGACAGGTCTGGAAACACCATATATTTT
CASSPAPDRSGNTIYF
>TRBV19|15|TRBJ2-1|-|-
TGTGCCAGTAGTATGGGGGCTAGCTCTGGGGATGAGCAGTTCTTC
CASSMGASSGDEQFF
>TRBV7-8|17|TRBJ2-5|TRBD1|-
TGTGCCAGCAGCCCCAAGTCGGGACAGGGACTTCAAGAGACCCAGTACTTC
CASSPKSGQGLQETQYF
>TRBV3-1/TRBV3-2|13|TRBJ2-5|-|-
TGTGCCAGCACCCGTACAGGTAAAGAGACCCAGTACTTC
CASTRTGKETQYF
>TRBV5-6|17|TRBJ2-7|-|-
TGTGCCAGCACCCTGAGGTCGTGGGCCAGGGGAGTTGGGGAGCAGTACTTC
CASTLRSWARGVGEQYF
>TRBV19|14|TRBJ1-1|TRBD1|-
TGTGCCAGTACCTCAACAGGGGGCAACACTGAAGCTTTCTTT
CASTSTGGNTEAFF
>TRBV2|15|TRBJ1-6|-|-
TGTGCCAGCAGTGAAGACTTAGTTAGGGGTTCACCCCTCCACTTT
CASSEDLVRGSPLHF
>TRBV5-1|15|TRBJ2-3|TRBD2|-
TGCGCCAGCAGCATTATGGGACTAGACACAGATACGCAGTATTTT
CASSIMGLDTDTQYF
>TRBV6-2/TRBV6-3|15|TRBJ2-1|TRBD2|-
TGTGCCAGCAGTTACGGCGGGAGGGCCTGGAATGAGCAGTTCTTC
CASSYGGRAWNEQFF
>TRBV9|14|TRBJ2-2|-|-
TGTGCCAGCAGCGTTAGCGGCCCCACCGGGGAGCTGTTTTTT
CASSVSGPTGELFF
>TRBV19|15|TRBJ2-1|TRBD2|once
TGTGCCAGTAGTCTTGGGACTAGCGGGACTGGTGAGCAGTTCTTC
CASSLGTSGTGEQFF
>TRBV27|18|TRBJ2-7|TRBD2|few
TGTGCCATCTTCCTGTATGGGCTAGCGGGAGATCGGCTCCACGAGCAGTACTTC
CAIFLYGLAGDRLHEQYF
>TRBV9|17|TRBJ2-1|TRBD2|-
TGTGCCAGCAGCGCAGCCGGGACTAGCGGGAGGGGGGATGAGCAGTTCTTC
CASSAAGTSGRGDEQFF
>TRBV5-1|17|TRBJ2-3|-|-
TGCGCCAGCAGCTTGGGAAGTAGTGGCCTAGCCCCGGATACGCAGTATTTT
CASSLGSSGLAPDTQYF
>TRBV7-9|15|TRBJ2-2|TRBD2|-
TGTGCCAGCACCTATGGGGGAGGGGACACCGGGGAGCTGTTTTTT
CASTYGGGDTGELFF
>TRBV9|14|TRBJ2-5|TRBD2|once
TGTGCCAGCAGCGTAGTAGCGGGAGAAGAGACCCAGTACTTC
CASSVVAGEETQYF
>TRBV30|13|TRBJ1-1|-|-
TGTGCCTGGAGAGCGGGGGGTAGGACTGAAGCTTTCTTT
CAWRAGGRTEAFF
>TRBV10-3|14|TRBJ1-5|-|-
TGTGCCATCAGTGACTCGGGGGGTGAAAGGCCCCAGCATTTT
CAISDSGGERPQHF
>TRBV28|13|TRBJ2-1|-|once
TGTGCCAGCAGTTCCACTAGCCCCAATGAGCAGTTCTTC
CASSSTSPNEQFF
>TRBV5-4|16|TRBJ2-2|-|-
TGTGCCAGCAGCTTGGGACAGCCCCTCAACACCGGGGAGCTGTTTTTT
CASSLGQPLNTGELFF
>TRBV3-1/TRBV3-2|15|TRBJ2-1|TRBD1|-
TGTGCCAGCAGCCGGCTGGACAGGTTCTACAATGAGCAGTTCTTC
CASSRLDRFYNEQFF
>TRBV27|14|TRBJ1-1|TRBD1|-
TGTGCCAGCAGGTCGACAGGGATCCACACTGAAGCTTTCTTT
CASRSTGIHTEAFF
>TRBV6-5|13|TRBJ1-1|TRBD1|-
TGTGCCAGCATACAACAGGGGGTAACTGAAGCTTTCTTT
CASIQQGVTEAFF